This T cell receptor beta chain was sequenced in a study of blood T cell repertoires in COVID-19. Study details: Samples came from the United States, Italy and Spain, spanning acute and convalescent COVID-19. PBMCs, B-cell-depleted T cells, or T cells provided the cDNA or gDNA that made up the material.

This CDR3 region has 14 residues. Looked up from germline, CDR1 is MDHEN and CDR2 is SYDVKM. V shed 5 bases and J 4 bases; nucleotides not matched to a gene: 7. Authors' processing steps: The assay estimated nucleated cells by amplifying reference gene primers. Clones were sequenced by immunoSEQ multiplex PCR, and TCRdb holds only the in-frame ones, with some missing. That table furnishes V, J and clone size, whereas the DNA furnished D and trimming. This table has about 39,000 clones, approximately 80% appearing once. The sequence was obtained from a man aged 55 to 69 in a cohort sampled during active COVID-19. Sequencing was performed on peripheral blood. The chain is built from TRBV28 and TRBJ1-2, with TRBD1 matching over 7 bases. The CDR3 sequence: CASSPGTEIYGYTF. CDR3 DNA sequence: TGTGCCAGCAGTCCCGGGACAGAGATCTATGGCTACACCTTC.